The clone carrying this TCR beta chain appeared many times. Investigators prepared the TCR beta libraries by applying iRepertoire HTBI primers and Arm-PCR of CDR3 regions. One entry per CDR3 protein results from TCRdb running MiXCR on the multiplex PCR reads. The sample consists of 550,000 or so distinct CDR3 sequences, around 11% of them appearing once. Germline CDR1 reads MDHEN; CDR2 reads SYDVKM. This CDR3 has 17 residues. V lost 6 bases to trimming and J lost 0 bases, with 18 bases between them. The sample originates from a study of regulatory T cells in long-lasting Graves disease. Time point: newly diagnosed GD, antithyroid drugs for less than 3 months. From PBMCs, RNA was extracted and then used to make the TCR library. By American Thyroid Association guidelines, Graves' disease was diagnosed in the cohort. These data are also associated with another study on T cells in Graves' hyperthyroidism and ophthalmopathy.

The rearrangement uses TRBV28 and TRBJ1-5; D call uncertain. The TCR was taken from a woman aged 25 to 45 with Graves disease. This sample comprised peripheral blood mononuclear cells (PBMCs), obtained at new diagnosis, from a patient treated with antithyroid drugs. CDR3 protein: CASRLPDRRNSNQPQHF. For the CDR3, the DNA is TGTGCCAGCAGACTTCCCGACCGACGGAATAGCAATCAGCCCCAGCATTTT.